These 6 T cell receptor beta chains share one sample of origin, sequenced in a study of T cells expressing NK-cell markers. TCRdb re-called the 5' RACE reads; one entry per CDR3 protein, DNA not given. This repertoire includes more than 400,000 distinct CDR3 sequences. Specimen: blood T cells: a sorted CD56 or NKG2C T cell subset, CD4+ or CD8+ T cells, or bulk PBMC T cells (not recorded which). All receptors come from a woman aged 18 to 75 in good health.

This rearrangement joins TRBV27 to TRBJ2-1; the D call from TCRdb, TRBD1, cannot be confirmed without DNA. The CDR3 is 12 amino acids. Germline values: CDR1 MNHEY, CDR2 SMNVEV (reference sequence). The CDR3 here is CASSQGTRGQFF.

The chain is built from TRBV20-1 and TRBJ2-3; the D call from TCRdb, TRBD2, cannot be confirmed without DNA. Per germline, CDR1 DFQATT and CDR2 SNEGSKA (reference sequence). The CDR3 consists of 16 residues. The CDR3: CSAPSGTTVRADTQYF.

The CDR3 protein is CASTLGDRVGGNTEAFF. The rearrangement uses TRBV2 and TRBJ1-1; with no DNA, the TCRdb D assignment of TRBD1 cannot be verified. Looked up from germline, CDR1 is SNHLY and CDR2 is FYNNEI. This CDR3 is 17 amino acids long.

The chain is built from TRBV28 and TRBJ2-6; the D call from TCRdb, TRBD1, cannot be confirmed without DNA. Germline V gene data show CDR1 as MDHEN and CDR2 as SYDVKM. The CDR3 covers 16 residues. CDR3 protein: CASRPDSYSGANVLTF. The full variable domain, in which reference TRBV28 and TRBJ2-6 provide the parts outside the CDR3, is DVKVTQSSRYLVKRTGEKVFLECVQDMDHENMFWYRQDPGLGLRLIYFSYDVKMKEKGDIPEGYSVSREKKERFSLILESASTNQTSMYLCASRPDSYSGANVLTFGAGSRLTVL.

The rearrangement joins TRBV4-1 to TRBJ2-2; there is no DNA to check the TCRdb D call of TRBD1. CDR3 size: 21 residues. Germline V gene lookup returns CDR1 MGHRA and CDR2 YSYEKL. The CDR3 loop reads CASSQEKGRAERLLGTGELFF.

The chain uses TRBV6-1 and TRBJ2-1; without DNA, the TCRdb call of TRBD1 cannot be checked. The CDR3 runs 15 residues. Germline CDR1 reads MNHNS; CDR2 reads SASEGT. CDR3 sequence reads: CASSPPGQGYNEQFF.